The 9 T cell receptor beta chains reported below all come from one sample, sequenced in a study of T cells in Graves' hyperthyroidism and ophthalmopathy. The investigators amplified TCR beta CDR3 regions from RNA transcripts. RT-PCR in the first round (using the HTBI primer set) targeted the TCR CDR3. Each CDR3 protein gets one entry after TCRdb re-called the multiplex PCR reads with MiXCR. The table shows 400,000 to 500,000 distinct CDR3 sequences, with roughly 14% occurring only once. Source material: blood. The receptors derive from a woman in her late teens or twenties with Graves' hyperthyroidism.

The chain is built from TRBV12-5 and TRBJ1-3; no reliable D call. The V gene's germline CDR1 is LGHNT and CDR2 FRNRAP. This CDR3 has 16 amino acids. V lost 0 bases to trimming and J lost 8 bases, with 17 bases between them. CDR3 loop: CASGLVLRRAEDTIYF. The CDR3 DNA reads TGTGCTAGTGGTTTGGTACTGCGACGGGCGGAGGACACCATATATTTT. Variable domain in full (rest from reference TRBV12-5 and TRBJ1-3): DARVTQTPRHKVTEMGQEVTMRCQPILGHNTVFWYRQTMMQGLELLAYFRNRAPLDDSGMPKDRFSAEMPDATLATLKIQPSEPRDSAVYFCASGLVLRRAEDTIYFGEGSWLTVV.

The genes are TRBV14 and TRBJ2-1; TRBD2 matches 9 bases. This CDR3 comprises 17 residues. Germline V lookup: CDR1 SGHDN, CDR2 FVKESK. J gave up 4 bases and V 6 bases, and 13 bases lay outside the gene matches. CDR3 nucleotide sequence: TGTGCCAGCAGATCCCCATACTCTAGCGGGAATTACAATGAGCAGTTCTTC. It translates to CASRSPYSSGNYNEQFF.

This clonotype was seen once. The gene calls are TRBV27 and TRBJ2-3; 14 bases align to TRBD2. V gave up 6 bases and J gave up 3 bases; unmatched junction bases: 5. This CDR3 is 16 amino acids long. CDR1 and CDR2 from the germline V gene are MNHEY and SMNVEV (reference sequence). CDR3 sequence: CASRGTSGSRTDTQYF. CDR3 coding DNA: TGTGCCAGCAGAGGGACTAGCGGGAGTAGGACAGATACGCAGTATTTT.

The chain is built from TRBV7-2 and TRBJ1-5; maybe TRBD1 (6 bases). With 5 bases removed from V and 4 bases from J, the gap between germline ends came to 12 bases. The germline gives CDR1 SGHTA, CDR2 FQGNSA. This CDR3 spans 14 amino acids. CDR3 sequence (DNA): TGTGCCAGCAGCCCCAGGACAGCAAATCAGCCCCAGCATTTT. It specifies CASSPRTANQPQHF.

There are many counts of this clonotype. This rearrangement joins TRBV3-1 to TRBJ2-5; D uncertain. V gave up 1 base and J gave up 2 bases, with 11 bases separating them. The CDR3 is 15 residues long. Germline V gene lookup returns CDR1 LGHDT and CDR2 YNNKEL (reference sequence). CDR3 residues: CASSQALRVQETQYF. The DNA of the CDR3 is TGTGCCAGCAGCCAAGCGTTACGAGTTCAAGAGACCCAGTACTTC.

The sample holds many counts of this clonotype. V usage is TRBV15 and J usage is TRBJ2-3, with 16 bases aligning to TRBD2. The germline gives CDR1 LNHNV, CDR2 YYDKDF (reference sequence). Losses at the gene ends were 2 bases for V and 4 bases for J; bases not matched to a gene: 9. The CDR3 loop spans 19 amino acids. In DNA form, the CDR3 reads TGTGCCACCAGCAGACCGGGGACTAGCGGGAGGGCCGCGGCAGATACGCAGTATTTT. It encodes CATSRPGTSGRAAADTQYF.

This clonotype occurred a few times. The CDR3: CSAGWAGGLTSGEQFF. The CDR3 bases are TGCAGTGCTGGCTGGGCGGGAGGGCTAACATCGGGTGAGCAGTTCTTC. The V call is TRBV20-1, the J call TRBJ2-1; 9 bases line up with TRBD2. In germline, CDR1 is DFQATT, CDR2 SNEGSKA (reference sequence). The CDR3 is made up of 16 amino acids. J lost 9 bases, V lost 5 bases, and 17 bases had no gene match.

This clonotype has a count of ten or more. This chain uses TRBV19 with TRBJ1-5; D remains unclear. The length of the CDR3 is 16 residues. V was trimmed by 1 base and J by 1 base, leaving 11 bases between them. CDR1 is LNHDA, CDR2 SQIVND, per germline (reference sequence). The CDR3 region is CASSIGDGTSNQPQHF. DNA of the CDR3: TGTGCCAGTAGTATAGGGGATGGAACCAGCAATCAGCCCCAGCATTTT. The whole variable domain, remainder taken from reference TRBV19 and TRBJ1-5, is DGGITQSPKYLFRKEGQNVTLSCEQNLNHDAMYWYRQDPGQGLRLIYYSQIVNDFQKGDIAEGYSVSREKKESFPLTVTSAQKNPTAFYLCASSIGDGTSNQPQHFGDGTRLSIL.

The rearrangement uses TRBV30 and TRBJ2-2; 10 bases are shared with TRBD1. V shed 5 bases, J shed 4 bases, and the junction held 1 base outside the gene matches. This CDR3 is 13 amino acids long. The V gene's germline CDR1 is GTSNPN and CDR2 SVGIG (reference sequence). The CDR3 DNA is TGTGCCTGGGGACAGGGGGGCACCGGGGAGCTGTTTTTT. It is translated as CAWGQGGTGELFF.